These T cell receptor beta chains were read from a single sample in a study of T cell changes during pregnancy in multiple sclerosis. Produced via immunoSEQ multiplex PCR; TCRdb's table is partial and in-frame only. The table has tens of thousands of clones, 91% seen once. The sequencing here drew on peripheral blood, taken in the third trimester of pregnancy. These receptors all stem from a female donor in good health, enrolled as a control in a pregnancy study. Both conserved end residues are trimmed from each CDR3. Rows give clone size only sometimes, using once, few, many, or a class for an expanded clone.

abundance,v_gene,len,CDR3aa
NA,TRBV18,10,ASSPRGETQY
NA,TRBV15,14,ATSRDHQGARYEQY
NA,TRBV29-1,10,SAVAGTNEQF
NA,TRBV5-1,13,ASRLATLPRETQY
NA,TRBV18,13,ASSPQLRDRQRQH
NA,TRBV19,14,ASSAAGTGGHQPQH
NA,TRBV4-1,11,ASSPRDKNTIY
NA,TRBV5-8,11,ASSLGQVYEQY
NA,TRBV5-6,12,ASSLDGYDYEQY
NA,TRBV28,13,ASSAWDRITDTQY
NA,TRBV6-1,13,ASKYWDSPGGELF
NA,TRBV6-4,13,ASSGTGENTGELF
NA,TRBV11-3,11,ASSLVGAAEAF
NA,TRBV19,13,ASSMTSGSTDTQY
few,TRBV6-5,12,ASSLQGMNTEAF
NA,TRBV5-1,10,ASSGQGYEQY
NA,TRBV6-5,14,ASSYDVSRVGNTIY
NA,TRBV27,14,ASSLESQGDNQPQH
few,TRBV7-8,16,ASSPDLKPKTGGYGYT
NA,TRBV7-2,13,ASSSKTGTTGELF
NA,TRBV11-2,14,ASSLGPRGSGNTIY
NA,TRBV28,12,ASSLQQGLDGYT
NA,TRBV7-9,15,ASSFPWGGRKATEAF